A single sample is the source of the 27 T cell receptor beta chains below, sequenced in a study of cytomegalovirus exposure and HLA in healthy donors. The PCR made use of 60 Vbeta and 13 Jbeta primers. Profiled with immunoSEQ multiplex PCR; TCRdb holds only in-frame clones, not every one. The sample carries 130,000 to 150,000 clones, about four fifths recorded once. The source material was PBMCs. The receptors derive from a man aged 35 to 55 in good health and CMV-seropositive.

This clone appeared a single time. The chain uses TRBV7-2 and TRBJ2-7; the match to TRBD2 covers 7 bases. J was trimmed by 2 bases and V by 1 base; bases with no gene match: 11. Germline assignment: CDR1 SGHTA and CDR2 FQGNSA. This CDR3 spans 17 amino acids. The CDR3 DNA is TGTGCCAGCAGCTTAGAATGGGACGGGAGGCTCGCCTACGAGCAGTACTTC. This encodes CASSLEWDGRLAYEQYF. Drawing the rest from reference TRBV7-2 and TRBJ2-7, the complete variable domain is GAGVSQSPSNKVTEKGKDVELRCDPISGHTALYWYRQSLGQGLEFLIYFQGNSAPDKSGLPSDRFSAERTGGSVSTLTIQRTQQEDSAVYLCASSLEWDGRLAYEQYFGPGTRLTVT.

V usage is TRBV4-3 and J usage is TRBJ1-3; 7 bases align to TRBD1. The CDR3 has 16 residues. Germline CDR1 is LGHNA and CDR2 is YSLEER. Germline trimming cut 0 bases from V and 3 bases from J; bases unmatched to any gene: 5. CDR3: CASSQDGGGNGNTIYF. In DNA form, the CDR3 reads TGCGCCAGCAGCCAAGATGGAGGGGGCAATGGAAACACCATATATTTT.

In this sample, this clone turned up a few times. The chain employs TRBV14 and TRBJ2-7; no clear D. The CDR3 is 13 amino acids. Germline values: CDR1 SGHDN, CDR2 FVKESK. V was trimmed by 1 base and J by 6 bases, leaving 10 bases between them. CDR3 residues: CASSQGPISEQYF. CDR3 bases: TGTGCCAGCAGCCAAGGCCCCATTAGCGAGCAGTACTTC.

The J gene is TRBJ2-5, the V gene TRBV2, with 12 positions matching TRBD2. This CDR3 contains 15 residues. The germline gives CDR1 SNHLY, CDR2 FYNNEI. With 7 bases clipped from V and 2 bases from J, the junction kept 5 bases outside the gene matches. The CDR3 DNA reads TGTGCCAGCAAGCCTGGACTAGCGGGACAAGAGACCCAGTACTTC. Translating it yields CASKPGLAGQETQYF.

This clone was observed a single time. The chain has TRBV4-2 and TRBJ2-1; 14 nucleotides match TRBD2. This CDR3 is built from 16 residues. The J segment lost 7 bases and the V segment lost 3 bases, leaving 5 bases of the junction unmatched. Germline CDR1 and CDR2: LGHNA and YNFKEQ. CDR3 nucleotides: TGTGCCAGCAGCCAGTCCGGGACTAGCGGGGGAAATGAGCAGTTCTTC. Translating it yields CASSQSGTSGGNEQFF.

The count of this clone is one. The rearrangement links TRBV9 to TRBJ1-1; TRBD1 matches at 7 bases. This CDR3 is 12 amino acids long. The J segment lost 10 bases and the V segment lost 5 bases, leaving 8 bases of the junction unmatched. Germline V gives CDR1 SGDLS, CDR2 YYNGEE. DNA of the CDR3: TGTGCCAGCAGAAATGTCGGGACAGCAGCTTTCTTT. It is translated as CASRNVGTAAFF.

The chain recombines TRBV9 with TRBJ2-5; no firm D call. Germline V CDR1 and CDR2: SGDLS, YYNGEE. The ends were cut back, 1 base at V and 1 base at J, with 5 bases in the middle. This CDR3 has 13 amino acids. CDR3 bases: TGTGCCAGCAGCGTAAGCACCCAAGAGACCCAGTACTTC. It yields the protein CASSVSTQETQYF.

This chain connects TRBV27 to TRBJ2-3; 15 bases line up with TRBD2. Germline assignment: CDR1 MNHEY and CDR2 SMNVEV (reference sequence). The junction had 2 bases not matched to a gene; V was cut back by 1 base and J by 3 bases. The CDR3 has 17 residues. The chain's CDR3 is CASSLFGLAGGTDTQYF. The CDR3 DNA sequence: TGTGCCAGCAGTTTATTCGGACTAGCGGGGGGGACAGATACGCAGTATTTT.

This CDR3 is CASSSSSLGVDGYTF. For the CDR3, the DNA is TGTGCCAGCAGTTCCAGTAGTCTCGGGGTGGATGGCTACACCTTC. V usage is TRBV27 and J usage is TRBJ1-2; no firm D call. Trimming stripped 4 bases from V and 6 bases from J, with 18 bases between. This CDR3 has 15 amino acids. The germline CDR1 and CDR2 sequences are MNHEY and SMNVEV (reference sequence).

This chain links TRBV6-1 with TRBJ2-5; D may be TRBD2 (6 bases). V lost 4 bases and J 8 bases, leaving 23 bases between the germline ends. The CDR3 runs 16 residues. In germline, CDR1 is MNHNS, CDR2 SASEGT. The CDR3 coding sequence is TGTGCCAGCAGTGGGACAAGCCGCAGGGAGCGGGTTACCCAGTACTTC. Translated: CASSGTSRRERVTQYF.

The rearrangement links TRBV7-8 to TRBJ1-2, with a possible D match to TRBD1 (6 bases). The CDR3 runs to 14 residues. The germline V gene has CDR1 SGHVS and CDR2 FQNEAQ. The ends were cut back, 5 bases at V and 4 bases at J, with 14 bases in the middle. This CDR3 reads CASSKLTGIYGYTF. As DNA, the CDR3 is TGTGCCAGCAGCAAATTGACAGGAATCTATGGCTACACCTTC.

The rearrangement joins TRBV6-6 to TRBJ1-5, with 7 bases lining up with TRBD1. V shed 5 bases and J 7 bases; nucleotides not matched to a gene: 5. Germline lookup yields CDR1 MNHNY and CDR2 SVGAGI (reference sequence). The CDR3 sequence is 13 residues long. The CDR3 is CASSLQGLQPQHF. The DNA of the CDR3 is TGTGCCAGCAGTCTACAGGGGCTACAGCCCCAGCATTTT.

The chain employs TRBV5-6 and TRBJ2-5, with a weak D call TRBD2 (6 bases). This CDR3 has 14 amino acids. Trimming removed 4 bases at V and 5 bases at J, with 15 bases between. Germline values: CDR1 SGHDT, CDR2 YYEEEE. CDR3 sequence (DNA): TGTGCCAGCAGCCAAACGGGAGCGTGGGAGACCCAGTACTTC. This gives the protein CASSQTGAWETQYF.

V gene TRBV27 combines with J gene TRBJ1-6, with TRBD1 identical over 9 bases. CDR1 MNHEY and CDR2 SMNVEV come from the germline V gene (reference sequence). With 7 bases clipped from V and 5 bases from J, the junction kept 9 bases outside the gene matches. The length of the CDR3 is 16 residues. CDR3 nucleotide sequence: TGTGCCAGCACCTATGGACAGGGGCTTAATAATTCACCCCTCCACTTT. It translates to CASTYGQGLNNSPLHF.

This chain joins TRBV19 and TRBJ2-7; 8 bases agree with TRBD1. V gave up 1 base and J gave up 6 bases; unmatched junction bases: 8. This CDR3 contains 15 residues. Per germline, CDR1 LNHDA and CDR2 SQIVND (reference sequence). In DNA, the CDR3 is TGTGCCAGTAGTATAGTAGACAGGGGTGTCGCCGAGCAGTACTTC. This sequence encodes CASSIVDRGVAEQYF.

Note on this clone: A junction end diverges from the germline sequence, so it may reflect a read error. The V and J genes are TRBV11-2 and TRBJ1-4, with TRBD1 identical over 7 bases. The length of the CDR3 is 14 residues. Germline CDR1 and CDR2: SGHAT and FQNNGV. The CDR3 sequence: CASSLDRVGEKLFF. The CDR3 bases are TGTGCCAGCAGCCTAGACAGGGTTGGTGAAAAACTGTTTTTT.

This clone was observed a handful of times. The chain combines TRBV2 with TRBJ2-5; D is perhaps TRBD2 (7 bases). Germline CDR1 SNHLY, CDR2 FYNNEI. V lost 2 bases and J lost 4, with 11 bases in between. The CDR3 sequence is 14 residues long. CDR3 coding DNA: TGTGCCAGCAGTGAACAGGGGAGGGGAGAGACCCAGTACTTC. Protein sequence: CASSEQGRGETQYF.

The CDR3 nucleotides are TGTGCCAGCAGCTTGGTCCAGCGGGGGAACTATGAGCAGTTCTTC. This gives the protein CASSLVQRGNYEQFF. The chain employs TRBV5-4 and TRBJ2-1; 8 bases match TRBD2. Per the germline V gene, CDR1 is SGHNT and CDR2 is YYREEE (reference sequence). The CDR3 has 15 amino acids. After removal of 0 bases from V and 8 bases from J, the junction contained 7 bases not matched to a gene.

This chain links TRBV11-3 with TRBJ1-2; 7 bases align to TRBD1. Per the germline V gene, CDR1 is SGHNT and CDR2 is YENEEA. Germline trimming cut 0 bases from V and 4 bases from J; bases unmatched to any gene: 11. The CDR3 runs to 17 residues. The CDR3 DNA sequence: TGTGCCAGCAGCTTAGATCAGCCGGGACAGTCGGTCTATGGCTACACCTTC. Translating gives CASSLDQPGQSVYGYTF.

The rearrangement links TRBV4-3 to TRBJ2-1, with 12 nucleotides matching TRBD1. The CDR3 length is 20 residues. CDR1 is LGHNA and CDR2 is YSLEER in the germline V gene. V lost 0 bases to trimming and J lost 4 bases; unmatched junction nucleotides: 13. The CDR3: CASSQDRGQGAYHSYNEQFF. The CDR3, as DNA: TGCGCCAGCAGCCAAGATAGGGGACAGGGGGCCTATCATTCGTACAATGAGCAGTTCTTC.

V gene TRBV18 combines with J gene TRBJ2-1; 10 bases are a match to TRBD2. Germline values: CDR1 KGHSH, CDR2 LQKENI. With V trimmed by 0 bases and J by 5 bases, 4 bases remained unmatched. This CDR3 spans 16 amino acids. CDR3 DNA: TGTGCCAGCTCACCACCGCGGACTAGCGGACACAATGAGCAGTTCTTC. Protein sequence: CASSPPRTSGHNEQFF.

The chain has TRBV27 and TRBJ2-7, with D unresolved. Per the germline V gene, CDR1 is MNHEY and CDR2 is SMNVEV (reference sequence). CDR3 length: 11 residues. Deletions cut 4 bases from V and 3 bases from J, with 4 bases between. The CDR3 coding sequence is TGTGCCAGCAGTTCCAACTACGAGCAGTACTTC. Translating it yields CASSSNYEQYF.

The V and J genes are TRBV5-4 and TRBJ1-2, with TRBD1 matching 7 bases. Per germline, CDR1 SGHNT and CDR2 YYREEE (reference sequence). This CDR3 comprises 14 residues. V shed 3 bases and J 7 bases; nucleotides not matched to a gene: 9. DNA of the CDR3: TGTGCCAGCAGCTCGACAGGGTTGCGGGCTGGCTACACCTTC. This translates into CASSSTGLRAGYTF.

The chain recombines TRBV19 with TRBJ2-7; no reliable D call. Deletions cut 1 base from V and 5 bases from J, with 9 bases between. There are 13 residues in the CDR3. Per the germline V gene, CDR1 is LNHDA and CDR2 is SQIVND (reference sequence). The CDR3 sequence: CASSIGLEDEQYF. CDR3 nucleotide sequence: TGTGCCAGTAGTATAGGACTCGAGGACGAGCAGTACTTC.

The chain couples TRBV30 to TRBJ1-2; D perhaps matches TRBD1 (6 bases). The germline V gene has CDR1 GTSNPN and CDR2 SVGIG (reference sequence). The CDR3 runs to 16 residues. Trimming stripped 2 bases from V and 8 bases from J, with 24 bases between. CDR3 in amino acids: CAWSLNGKGESAGYTF. The CDR3 DNA reads TGTGCCTGGAGTCTGAACGGAAAGGGGGAGTCTGCGGGCTACACCTTC.

The chain uses TRBV7-9 and TRBJ2-7; 8 bases line up with TRBD1. CDR1 SEHNR and CDR2 FQNEAQ come from the germline V gene (reference sequence). CDR3 length: 13 residues. The V gene end was trimmed by 4 bases and the J gene end by 6 bases; junction bases not matched to a gene: 5. CDR3: CASSWTGYGEQYF. The CDR3 nucleotides read TGTGCCAGCAGCTGGACAGGGTACGGCGAGCAGTACTTC.

The rearrangement uses TRBV7-8 and TRBJ1-2, with no clear D. The CDR3 is 14 amino acids. The germline gives CDR1 SGHVS, CDR2 FQNEAQ. Trimming pared 3 bases from V and 5 bases from J, leaving 13 bases between. CDR3 protein: CASSLADGGYGYTF. The CDR3 region has the DNA TGTGCCAGCAGCTTGGCGGATGGAGGATATGGCTACACCTTC.